This TCR beta chain was captured by sequencing in a study of T-cell memory formation after mild COVID-19. The overall study: TCR clusters largely stayed donor specific.

To note about this clonotype: Its antigen remains unknown.

CDR3 length: 18 residues. Trimming left V 4 bases short and J 2 bases short, with 23 bases between. Germline V lookup: CDR1 LGHDT, CDR2 YNNKEL (reference sequence). Overall study findings and caveats: Whereas later expanders leaned CD4+, clones contracting day 15 to 85 showed a balanced CD4/CD8 makeup.

5'RACE, which relied on constant-segment primers, yielded TCR alpha and TCR beta cDNA libraries carrying sample barcodes and UMIs. TCRdb reprocessed the 5' RACE reads with MiXCR, giving one entry per CDR3 protein. The sample consists of 150,000 to 200,000 distinct CDR3 sequences, around a tenth of them appearing once. The clonotype was recovered from a man in his late teens or twenties who had mild COVID-19 (a few samples of this study predate the infection). Cell type and time point are not known. Sequenced input: PBMCs or a T cell subset sorted from them (not recorded which). This chain joins TRBV3-1 and TRBJ1-1; D uncertain. CDR3 region: CASSPEAAQRRRNTEAFF. In nucleotides, the CDR3 is TGTGCCAGCAGCCCCGAAGCGGCGCAACGACGGAGAAACACTGAAGCTTTCTTT.